This T cell receptor beta chain was profiled in a study of identical twins. Many counts were recorded for this clonotype. Via MiXCR, TCRdb re-called the 5' RACE reads, giving one row per CDR3 protein. The sample has over 200,000 distinct CDR3 sequences; 6.5% are singletons. The CDR3 consists of 12 residues. Trimming took 8 bases from V and 0 from J, leaving 8 bases between them. CDR1 is ENHRY, CDR2 SYGVKD, per germline. This same sample was also part of a study on T cells expressing NK-cell markers.

This TCR came from a woman aged 18-29 years in good health. V is TRBV10-3 and J is TRBJ2-7, with a possible D match to TRBD1 (6 bases). The source material was CD8+ T cells sorted from blood. CDR3 residues: CAIGGSSYEQYF. The DNA of the CDR3 is TGTGCCATCGGGGGCAGCTCCTACGAGCAGTACTTC.